The 30 T cell receptor beta chains below all came from one sample that was sequenced in a study of cytomegalovirus exposure and HLA in healthy donors. Amplification used 60 Vbeta primers and 13 Jbeta primers. The protocol was immunoSEQ multiplex PCR, while the TCRdb copy is restricted to in-frame clones and leaves out a portion. Seen here are more than 110,000 clones, around 10% observed once, and the top ten hold roughly 2%. What was sequenced was PBMCs. These receptors were obtained from a man aged 50 to 59 in good health and CMV-seronegative.

This chain joins TRBV7-8 and TRBJ1-3, with D tentatively TRBD1 (6 bases). Germline V gives CDR1 SGHVS, CDR2 FQNEAQ. V lost 4 bases, J lost 0 bases, and 13 bases lay in between. The CDR3 covers 16 residues. DNA of the CDR3: TGTGCCAGCAGCTGGGAGGGACATCTCTCTGGAAACACCATATATTTT. Its protein is CASSWEGHLSGNTIYF.

This chain connects TRBV29-1 to TRBJ2-3, with D maybe TRBD2 (5 bases). The CDR3 loop spans 15 amino acids. The germline V and J ends were trimmed by 1 base and 3 bases, with 14 bases remaining between them. Germline loops: CDR1 SQVTM, CDR2 ANQGSEA. The CDR3 nucleotides read TGCAGCGTTGAAGGGGAGAAAGTTGGAACAGATACGCAGTATTTT. Its protein is CSVEGEKVGTDTQYF.

This clone turned up a few times. The chain recombines TRBV27 with TRBJ2-3; D might be TRBD2 (7 bases). Trimming stripped 8 bases from V and 8 bases from J, with 11 bases between. Germline CDR1 MNHEY, CDR2 SMNVEV (reference sequence). This CDR3 comprises 11 residues. The CDR3 region is CASGGGGTQYF. The CDR3 nucleotides are TGTGCCAGCGGGGGAGGGGGTACGCAGTATTTT.

The V gene is TRBV2, the J gene TRBJ1-6; 7 positions agree with TRBD1. Looked up from germline, CDR1 is SNHLY and CDR2 is FYNNEI. The CDR3 contains 12 residues. V shed 8 bases and J 10 bases; nucleotides not matched to a gene: 5. The CDR3 DNA is TGTGCCAGCGGGACAGTTGGATCACCCCTCCACTTT. Its translation is CASGTVGSPLHF.

The rearrangement joins TRBV5-1 to TRBJ2-1; the match to TRBD1 covers 11 bases. V lost 3 bases, J lost 12 bases, and 11 bases stayed unmatched. The CDR3 has 15 amino acids. Per the germline V gene, CDR1 is SGHRS and CDR2 is YFSETQ. DNA for the CDR3: TGCGCCAGCAGCTCCGGACAGGGGGCGGGGGTAAGGCAGTTCTTC. This codes for CASSSGQGAGVRQFF. The complete variable domain, with remaining parts taken from reference TRBV5-1 and TRBJ2-1, reads KAGVTQTPRYLIKTRGQQVTLSCSPISGHRSVSWYQQTPGQGLQFLFEYFSETQRNKGNFPGRFSGRQFSNSRSEMNVSTLELGDSALYLCASSSGQGAGVRQFFGPGTRLTVL.

The chain has TRBV11-2 and TRBJ1-2; D gene unclear. The CDR3 length is 14 residues. V lost 1 base to trimming and J lost 2 bases, with 8 bases between them. The germline gives CDR1 SGHAT, CDR2 FQNNGV. For the CDR3, the DNA is TGTGCCAGCAGCTTAGGACGGGGAAACTATGGCTACACCTTC. This encodes CASSLGRGNYGYTF.

This chain joins TRBV20-1 and TRBJ1-1, with D possibly matching TRBD1 (6 bases). Per the germline V gene, CDR1 is DFQATT and CDR2 is SNEGSKA (reference sequence). V shed 3 bases and J shed 10 bases, with 12 bases lying between them. The CDR3 loop spans 11 amino acids. The CDR3 DNA reads TGCAGTGCTAGCCCCGGACAGAGAGCTTTCTTT. Translating it yields CSASPGQRAFF.

This clone came up a few times. The rearrangement links TRBV7-3 to TRBJ2-5; the match to TRBD2 covers 8 bases. This CDR3 is 13 amino acids long. V dropped 5 bases and J dropped 3; count of bases not matched to a gene: 2. Germline V gene data show CDR1 as SGHTA and CDR2 as FQGTGA. As DNA, the CDR3 is TGTGCCAGCAGCCCGGGGGGGGAAGAGACCCAGTACTTC. Residues: CASSPGGEETQYF.

This clone was detected only a few times. This chain uses TRBV14 with TRBJ1-2; 9 bases match TRBD1. V shed 2 bases, J shed 7 bases, and the junction held 11 bases outside the gene matches. Germline values: CDR1 SGHDN, CDR2 FVKESK. This CDR3 is built from 16 residues. The CDR3 sequence is CASSQRGADRGTGYTF. CDR3 DNA sequence: TGTGCCAGCAGCCAAAGGGGTGCGGACAGGGGTACTGGCTACACCTTC.

The gene calls are TRBV18 and TRBJ1-5; 9 bases align to TRBD1. CDR3 length: 18 residues. CDR1 is KGHSH and CDR2 is LQKENI in the germline V gene. The trim removed 0 bases at V and 2 bases at J, leaving 8 bases unmatched. The CDR3 DNA follows: TGTGCCAGCTCACCACCCGGGACAGGGAAGAATGGCAATCAGCCCCAGCATTTT. Translating it yields CASSPPGTGKNGNQPQHF.

In this sample, this clone turned up a few times. The CDR3 loop reads CASSASGTGPRLYGYTF. CDR3 DNA sequence: TGTGCCAGCAGTGCATCCGGGACAGGGCCCAGACTCTATGGCTACACCTTC. This chain uses TRBV28 with TRBJ1-2; 9 positions agree with TRBD1. CDR1 and CDR2 from the germline V gene are MDHEN and SYDVKM. This CDR3 is built from 17 residues. V shed 5 bases and J 4 bases; nucleotides not matched to a gene: 14.

This clone was found once. J is TRBJ1-2 and V is TRBV27; 8 nucleotides agree with TRBD1. Germline loops: CDR1 MNHEY, CDR2 SMNVEV (reference sequence). V gave up 6 bases and J gave up 4 bases; unmatched junction bases: 7. The CDR3 is made up of 14 amino acids. The CDR3 nucleotides read TGTGCCAGCAGATCAGGGGGCCTTCTCTATGGCTACACCTTC. Translated, it gives CASRSGGLLYGYTF.

Note on this clone: The sample contains more than one DNA sequence encoding this CDR3. V gene TRBV5-1 combines with J gene TRBJ2-3, with a tentative D call TRBD2 (5 bases). V was cut by 2 bases and J by 6 bases, with 10 bases left in between. Germline V gives CDR1 SGHRS, CDR2 YFSETQ. The CDR3 contains 13 residues. The CDR3 sequence is CASSFGERDTQYF. CDR3 nucleotide sequence: TGCGCCAGCAGCTTCGGTGAGCGGGATACGCAGTATTTT.

J is TRBJ2-7 and V is TRBV11-2; 7 bases match TRBD1. From germline, CDR1 is SGHAT and CDR2 FQNNGV. V lost 6 bases to trimming and J lost 4 bases; unmatched junction nucleotides: 9. The CDR3 contains 14 residues. In DNA form, the CDR3 reads TGTGCCAGCAGTTTCAGCCGACAGGGTTACGAGCAGTACTTC. Translated, it gives CASSFSRQGYEQYF.

This clone was found a few times. The V gene is TRBV10-2, the J gene TRBJ1-5, with D maybe TRBD1 (6 bases). The CDR3 has 16 residues. Per germline, CDR1 WSHSY and CDR2 SAAADI. Trimming left V 0 bases short and J 5 bases short, with 14 bases between. CDR3 region: CASSESSGVGDQPQHF. In nucleotides, the CDR3 is TGCGCCAGCAGTGAGTCATCAGGGGTCGGGGATCAGCCCCAGCATTTT.

The rearrangement uses TRBV5-1 and TRBJ1-2; no clear D. V was pared by 0 bases and J by 2 bases, with 8 bases between. CDR1 and CDR2 from the germline V gene are SGHRS and YFSETQ. The CDR3 totals 14 residues. The DNA for the CDR3 is TGCGCCAGCAGCTTGGTCCCAGGAAACTATGGCTACACCTTC. As protein: CASSLVPGNYGYTF.

The chain employs TRBV7-3 and TRBJ2-7; D remains unclear. This CDR3 spans 14 amino acids. Trimming pared 1 base from V and 0 bases from J, leaving 7 bases between. CDR1 is SGHTA and CDR2 is FQGTGA in the germline V gene. CDR3 nucleotide sequence: TGTGCCAGCAGCTTAAACAGTTACTCCTACGAGCAGTACTTC. The encoded protein is CASSLNSYSYEQYF.

The genes are TRBV29-1 and TRBJ2-1; no clear D gene. Trimming removed 3 bases at V and 8 bases at J, with 14 bases between. Germline V gene lookup returns CDR1 SQVTM and CDR2 ANQGSEA. The CDR3 runs to 13 residues. The CDR3, as DNA: TGCAGCGTTGATAGCAGTATAATCGATGAGCAGTTCTTC. Amino acids: CSVDSSIIDEQFF.

Only a few counts were recorded for this clone. The V and J genes are TRBV5-1 and TRBJ2-5, with 10 nucleotides matching TRBD2. After removal of 4 bases from V and 3 bases from J, the junction contained 6 bases not matched to a gene. The CDR3 runs 15 residues. Germline values: CDR1 SGHRS, CDR2 YFSETQ. This CDR3 reads CASSVSGTSEETQYF. The CDR3 nucleotides read TGCGCCAGCAGCGTGTCCGGGACTAGCGAAGAGACCCAGTACTTC.

In this sample, this clone turned up a few times. V and J are TRBV30 and TRBJ1-1; 11 bases are a match to TRBD1. V lost 7 bases to trimming and J lost 5 bases; unmatched junction nucleotides: 6. CDR1 is GTSNPN, CDR2 SVGIG, per germline (reference sequence). The CDR3 has 13 residues. The CDR3 loop is CAYGQGARTEAFF. The DNA for the CDR3 is TGTGCCTATGGACAGGGGGCTCGGACTGAAGCTTTCTTT.

The chain links TRBV4-1 to TRBJ2-1; TRBD2 might be the D (6 bases). Between the trimmed V and J ends, which lost 4 bases and 2 bases, there was a span of 15 bases. Germline CDR1 and CDR2: MGHRA and YSYEKL. This CDR3 contains 16 residues. CDR3 region: CASSPVGAGPYNEQFF. The CDR3 DNA is TGCGCCAGCAGCCCGGTAGGAGCGGGCCCCTACAATGAGCAGTTCTTC.

This clone was detected a few times. The rearrangement joins TRBV2 to TRBJ1-5; D unresolved. This CDR3 has 12 amino acids. In germline, CDR1 is SNHLY, CDR2 FYNNEI. V shed 6 bases and J shed 9 bases, with 12 bases lying between them. CDR3 protein: CASRDYIAPQHF. The CDR3 DNA follows: TGTGCCAGCAGGGACTACATTGCGCCCCAGCATTTT.

There are a few counts of this clone. The gene calls are TRBV6-5 and TRBJ1-5; D is perhaps TRBD1 (6 bases). This CDR3 is 14 amino acids long. Trimming left V 5 bases short and J 2 bases short, with 10 bases between. The germline V gene encodes CDR1 MNHEY and CDR2 SVGAGI. Here the CDR3 reads CASSQDSRNQPQHF. The CDR3 DNA follows: TGTGCCAGCAGTCAGGACAGCCGCAATCAGCCCCAGCATTTT.

The rearrangement uses TRBV4-1 and TRBJ2-1; 11 bases fit TRBD2. The CDR3 covers 18 residues. The junction had 9 bases not matched to a gene; V was cut back by 4 bases and J by 1 base. Germline loops: CDR1 MGHRA, CDR2 YSYEKL. The DNA for the CDR3 is TGCGCCAGCAGCCCGGGACTAGCGGTTGGGCGTTCCTACAATGAGCAGTTCTTC. Encoded protein: CASSPGLAVGRSYNEQFF.

DNA of the CDR3: TGCGCCAGCAGCTTGGGAAGGACAGGGGACACTGAAGCTTTCTTT. Protein: CASSLGRTGDTEAFF. The chain has TRBV5-1 and TRBJ1-1; 9 nucleotides align to TRBD1. The germline V gene encodes CDR1 SGHRS and CDR2 YFSETQ. CDR3 length equals 15 residues. Trimming cost V 0 bases and J 3 bases; bases outside gene matches: 3.

This clone was counted between two and nine times. The rearrangement links TRBV7-3 to TRBJ2-2, with 8 bases lining up with TRBD2. This CDR3 has 17 residues. The V and J ends lost 1 base and 3 bases, in that order; junction bases with no gene match: 7. Germline V gene data show CDR1 as SGHTA and CDR2 as FQGTGA. Here the CDR3 DNA reads TGTGCCAGCAGCTTAAAAGGCGGGGGGCCGTACACCGGGGAGCTGTTTTTT. Amino acid sequence: CASSLKGGGPYTGELFF.

This clone was found a few times. The V gene is TRBV2, the J gene TRBJ1-5; no clear D. This CDR3 spans 16 amino acids. V was cut by 8 bases and J by 0 bases, with 17 bases left in between. Germline-derived CDR1 and CDR2 are SNHLY and FYNNEI. CDR3 in amino acids: CASGRERADSNQPQHF. The CDR3 DNA is TGTGCCAGCGGGAGGGAGAGGGCAGATAGCAATCAGCCCCAGCATTTT.

This clone turned up a few times. The chain joins TRBV19 to TRBJ1-1; 7 bases agree with TRBD1. The V and J ends lost 10 bases and 6 bases, in that order; junction bases with no gene match: 11. Germline V gene lookup returns CDR1 LNHDA and CDR2 SQIVND (reference sequence). The CDR3 totals 13 residues. The CDR3 region has the DNA TGTGCCACCGAAAGGACAGGTCTGGCTGAAGCTTTCTTT. Protein sequence: CATERTGLAEAFF.

This clone turned up a few times. This chain joins TRBV5-1 and TRBJ1-1; 9 bases are shared with TRBD1. J gave up 0 bases and V 5 bases, and 11 bases lay outside the gene matches. Germline V lookup: CDR1 SGHRS, CDR2 YFSETQ. The CDR3 has 17 amino acids. CDR3 region: CASRPSGQGGLNTEAFF. The CDR3 bases are TGCGCCAGCAGACCTTCGGGACAGGGAGGTCTGAACACTGAAGCTTTCTTT. The variable domain in full, completed from reference TRBV5-1 and TRBJ1-1, reads KAGVTQTPRYLIKTRGQQVTLSCSPISGHRSVSWYQQTPGQGLQFLFEYFSETQRNKGNFPGRFSGRQFSNSRSEMNVSTLELGDSALYLCASRPSGQGGLNTEAFFGQGTRLTVV.

The chain is built from TRBV7-8 and TRBJ1-2; 7 positions match TRBD1. The CDR3 has 14 amino acids. Germline V gene sequence: CDR1 SGHVS, CDR2 FQNEAQ. V shed 1 base, J shed 8 bases, and the junction held 7 bases outside the gene matches. CDR3 loop: CASSLEGRGRGYTF. CDR3 coding DNA: TGTGCCAGCAGCTTAGAAGGCAGGGGGAGAGGCTACACCTTC.